Included here is one T cell receptor (beta chain) sequence, with context. Its specificity is not known. Profiled with immunoSEQ multiplex PCR; TCRdb holds only in-frame clones, not every one. This table has under 20,000 clones, 70% to 80% appearing once. Trimming took 5 bases from V and 0 from J; bases not matched to a gene: 9. Germline V gene data show CDR1 as SEHNR and CDR2 as FQNEAQ (reference sequence). This CDR3 is 16 amino acids long. Collection of blood occurred at baseline, at cycle 4 day 1, and at cycle 7 day 1. This record comes from a study of OX40 agonist ivuxolimab in advanced cancers. The overall study: Earlier anti-PD-1, anti-PD-L1 or anti-CTLA-4 therapy was permitted; roughly 37% had received some. Study-wide results and caveats: Among the nonresponders, some also had low normalized T-cell clonal expansion. Researchers report that CD8+ T cells had, on average, more expanded clones than CD4+.

The sample in question was CD4+ or CD8+ T cells sorted from blood, obtained in a trial of the OX40 agonist ivuxolimab. This chain joins TRBV7-9 and TRBJ2-7, with TRBD1 identical over 8 bases. This clonotype originated in an adult with an advanced solid tumor such as melanoma, head and neck, liver or kidney cancer. The CDR3 region is CASSGPRTGSSYEQYF. In DNA, the CDR3 is TGTGCCAGCAGCGGCCCGAGGACAGGGAGCTCCTACGAGCAGTACTTC. Using reference TRBV7-9 and TRBJ2-7 for the parts outside the CDR3, the full variable domain is DTGVSQNPRHKITKRGQNVTFRCDPISEHNRLYWYRQTLGQGPEFLTYFQNEAQLEKSRLLSDRFSAERPKGSFSTLEIQRTEQGDSAMYLCASSGPRTGSSYEQYFGPGTRLTVT.